The 9 T cell receptor beta chains reported below all come from one sample, sequenced in a study of T-cell memory formation after mild COVID-19. One entry per CDR3 protein, called by TCRdb with MiXCR from the 5' RACE reads. Of a few hundred thousand distinct CDR3 sequences listed, roughly 21% were seen once; the top ten hold roughly an eighth. Sequencing was done on a sample of PBMCs or a T cell subset sorted from them (not recorded which). The receptors shown here come from an adult woman who had mild COVID-19 (a few samples of this study predate the infection). Cell type and time point are not known.

Here the CDR3 reads CASSLGQGGTFETQYF. The CDR3 nucleotides are TGTGCCAGCAGTCTAGGACAGGGGGGGACCTTTGAGACCCAGTACTTC. The gene calls are TRBV6-1 and TRBJ2-5; TRBD1 agrees at 10 bases. CDR1 is MNHNS, CDR2 SASEGT, per germline. This CDR3 spans 16 amino acids. V was pared by 5 bases and J by 5 bases, with 11 bases of the junction left unmatched.

V gene TRBV9 combines with J gene TRBJ2-3; 7 bases align to TRBD2. CDR1 is SGDLS and CDR2 is YYNGEE in the germline V gene. This CDR3 is built from 16 residues. Trimming at V came to 3 bases and at J to 3 bases, leaving 10 bases not matched to a gene. CDR3 sequence: CASSATKAGFTDTQYF. The DNA for the CDR3 is TGTGCCAGCAGCGCGACGAAAGCGGGGTTTACAGATACGCAGTATTTT.

This clonotype came up a few times. The CDR3 sequence is CASSLEQGTYGYTF. CDR3 nucleotide sequence: TGCGCCAGCAGCTTGGAACAGGGGACCTATGGCTACACCTTC. The chain couples TRBV5-1 to TRBJ1-2; 7 positions match TRBD1. CDR3 size: 14 residues. Germline loops: CDR1 SGHRS, CDR2 YFSETQ. Trimming at V came to 0 bases and at J to 4 bases, leaving 3 bases not matched to a gene.

In its sample, this clonotype was seen many times. This chain uses TRBV4-1 with TRBJ2-7, with 11 nucleotides matching TRBD1. The CDR3 loop spans 16 amino acids. Germline trimming cut 2 bases from V and 2 bases from J; bases unmatched to any gene: 5. Germline loops: CDR1 MGHRA, CDR2 YSYEKL. The CDR3 protein is CASSQPGTGGAYEQYF. The CDR3 bases are TGCGCCAGCAGCCAACCAGGGACAGGGGGAGCCTACGAGCAGTACTTC.

The table lists this clonotype with a few counts. The V and J genes are TRBV14 and TRBJ2-3; TRBD2 matches 12 bases. This CDR3 spans 17 amino acids. Losses at the gene ends were 3 bases for V and 2 bases for J; bases not matched to a gene: 6. CDR1 is SGHDN and CDR2 is FVKESK in the germline V gene. The CDR3 DNA sequence: TGTGCCAGCAGCCAGGAACTAGCGGGAGGAATCACAGATACGCAGTATTTT. Protein: CASSQELAGGITDTQYF.

This clonotype was counted only a few times. V usage is TRBV29-1 and J usage is TRBJ2-1, with D possibly matching TRBD2 (6 bases). The CDR3 runs to 15 residues. CDR1 is SQVTM and CDR2 is ANQGSEA in the germline V gene. V lost 4 bases to trimming and J lost 6 bases, with 19 bases between them. The CDR3: CSVAGLAQGRNEQFF. CDR3 DNA: TGCAGCGTTGCGGGACTTGCCCAGGGACGCAATGAGCAGTTCTTC.

This clonotype was detected only a few times. The chain uses TRBV15 and TRBJ2-1, with D unresolved. Trimming took off 3 bases at V and 3 bases at J, with 15 bases between the two ends. The CDR3 is made up of 16 amino acids. Germline CDR1 and CDR2: LNHNV and YYDKDF (reference sequence). For the CDR3, the DNA is TGTGCCACCAGCAGCCTAGGACGATTCGGCTACAATGAGCAGTTCTTC. It translates to CATSSLGRFGYNEQFF.

The rearrangement links TRBV11-1 to TRBJ2-4; D may match TRBD1 or TRBD2 (5 bases each). The CDR3 loop spans 14 amino acids. Germline loops: CDR1 SGHAT, CDR2 FQDESV (reference sequence). V shed 8 bases and J shed 3 bases, with 14 bases lying between them. For the CDR3, the DNA is TGTGCCAGCTCGTACGGGGACGGCAAAAACATTCAGTACTTC. Its protein is CASSYGDGKNIQYF.

This chain uses TRBV18 with TRBJ1-5; 7 bases are a match to TRBD1. The junction had 6 bases not matched to a gene; V was cut back by 3 bases and J by 4 bases. The CDR3 is 15 amino acids. Germline values: CDR1 KGHSH, CDR2 LQKENI. The CDR3 protein is CASSPANRGNQPQHF. The CDR3 DNA reads TGTGCCAGCTCACCGGCAAACAGGGGTAATCAGCCCCAGCATTTT.